The clone carrying this T cell receptor beta chain is categorized as medium-sized. Its antigen is not identified. This specimen belongs to a study of spatial heterogeneity in lung cancer. Study at large: The study found that TCR transcript counts in tumor regions correlated strongly with a matched bulk RNA-seq T cell module score. Findings and limits, study-wide: Expanded alpha and beta TCR counts within tumors tracked tumor mutation counts.

A single record per CDR3 protein comes from TCRdb applying MiXCR to the 5' RACE reads. The sample lists several thousand distinct CDR3 sequences; under 10% were seen once. The CDR3 sequence is 16 residues long. Trimming cost V 2 bases and J 1 base, with 14 bases left between them. In germline, CDR1 is WSHSY, CDR2 SAAADI. Time point meaning: sample taken at primary tumor resection. Whole RNA, which was extracted from tumor, nontumor lung tissue or frozen PBMC, was sequenced without any cell sorting. This TCR came from a male donor with early-stage non-small cell lung cancer. The sequences come from lung tumor tissue, collected at surgery. The chain couples TRBV10-2 to TRBJ1-1, with D tentatively TRBD1 (5 bases). As DNA, the CDR3 is TGCGCCAGCAGTGAGCCAGCGACAGATCCGAACACTGAAGCTTTCTTT. Residues: CASSEPATDPNTEAFF.